Listed below are T cell receptor beta chains from one sample, sequenced in a study of molecular identifiers for immune sequencing clone quantification. In TCRdb, the PCR reads were re-called with MiXCR into one record per CDR3 protein. The sample records 490,000 or so distinct CDR3 sequences, around 25% being singletons. The sequenced material came from naive CD8+ T cells from blood, with Jurkat cell RNA spiked in. These receptors all come from a human donor in good health. Some libraries in this study had Jurkat cell RNA spiked in. Both conserved end residues are part of each CDR3. D genes are given only for firm matches. Size is omitted from some rows. Given values are once, few, many or a class for expanded clones.

12,TRBJ2-7,TRBV29-1,NA,NA,TGCAGCGTTGAATCGGGGCCCTACGAGCAGTACTTC,CSVESGPYEQYF
18,TRBJ2-4,TRBV7-7,NA,few,TGTGCCAGCAGGCTTGTAGAGGAGAAGACCCTAGCCAAAAACATTCAGTACTTC,CASRLVEEKTLAKNIQYF
15,TRBJ1-1,TRBV14,TRBD1,NA,TGTGCCAGCAGCCGAGGGAGGGGGCAGGACACTGAAGCTTTCTTT,CASSRGRGQDTEAFF
12,TRBJ1-6,TRBV28,NA,NA,TGTGCCAGCAGTCCCAGTGGCTCACCCCTCCACTTT,CASSPSGSPLHF
15,TRBJ2-7,TRBV10-3,NA,NA,TGTGCCATCAGTGAGCCGGGGGACAGAACCTACGAGCAGTACTTC,CAISEPGDRTYEQYF
14,TRBJ2-2,TRBV21-1,NA,NA,TGTGCCAGCAGCAAAGCGGACGACACCGGGGAGCTGTTTTTT,CASSKADDTGELFF
16,TRBJ2-2,TRBV4-3,TRBD2,NA,TGCGCCAGCAGCCAATCCCTAGCGGAGAACACCGGGGAGCTGTTTTTT,CASSQSLAENTGELFF
13,TRBJ2-7,TRBV27,TRBD2,few,TGTGCCAGCAGAGCGGGACTAAGATACGAGCAGTACTTC,CASRAGLRYEQYF
18,TRBJ2-7,TRBV20-1,TRBD2,NA,TGCAGTGCTAGATCCGGGACTAGCGGGAGAGGACCGGACTACGAGCAGTACTTC,CSARSGTSGRGPDYEQYF
13,TRBJ2-5,TRBV7-2,NA,many,TGTGCCAGCAGGAAGGGACTGCAAGAGACCCAGTACTTC,CASRKGLQETQYF
11,TRBJ1-1,TRBV29-1,NA,many,TGCAGCGTTGGGGAAGGAGCTGAAGCTTTCTTT,CSVGEGAEAFF